The clone carrying this T cell receptor (beta chain) was seen repeatedly, ten times or more. Antigen unknown. J gave up 2 bases and V 5 bases, and 14 bases lay outside the gene matches. The CDR3 covers 17 residues. The data originate from a study of identical twins. Findings and caveats of the study: Twins showed weaker excess sharing in their beta out-of-frame sequences. While abundant cord blood beta clonotypes carried fewer insertions, memory repertoires showed no such pattern. Compared with unrelated sharing, twin-shared out-of-frame alpha sequences had more low-probability sequences.

TCRdb analysed the 5' RACE reads with MiXCR anew, one entry per CDR3 protein. This sample has 750,000 to 950,000 distinct CDR3 sequences, with 9% to 15% found just once. A further study also used this sample, focusing on yellow fever vaccine responses in identical twins.

Specimen: PBMCs. This sequence originates from a woman between 18 and 29 years old in good health. The V and J genes are TRBV12-3 or TRBV12-4 and TRBJ1-1, with TRBD1 matching 7 bases. CDR3 amino acids: CASSPEDRRALNTEAFF. Written as DNA, the CDR3 is TGTGCCAGCAGTCCAGAGGACAGGCGAGCCCTAAACACTGAAGCTTTCTTT.